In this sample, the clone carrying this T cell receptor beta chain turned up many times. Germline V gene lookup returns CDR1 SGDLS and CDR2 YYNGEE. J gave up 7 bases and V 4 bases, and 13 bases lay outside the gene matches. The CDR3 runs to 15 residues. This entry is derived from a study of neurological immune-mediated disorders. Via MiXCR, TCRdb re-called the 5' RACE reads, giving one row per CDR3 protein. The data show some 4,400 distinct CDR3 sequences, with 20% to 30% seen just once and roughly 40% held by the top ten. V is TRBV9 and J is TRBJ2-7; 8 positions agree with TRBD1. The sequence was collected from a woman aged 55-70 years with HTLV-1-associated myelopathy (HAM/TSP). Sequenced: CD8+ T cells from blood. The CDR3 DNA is TGTGCCAGCAGCCTTGGGACAGGCACTACGATGGAGCAGTACTTC. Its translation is CASSLGTGTTMEQYF.